This TCR beta chain was identified in a study of T cell responses to AZD1222 COVID-19 vaccine. Notes on the study in general: It should be noted that donors were predominantly white British and more often female, and clonal diversity was possibly underestimated. Sampling captured repertoires only after the peak T cell response.

Doses given second, at about 4 or about 12 weeks, were pooled. TCRdb keeps only in-frame clones here, not all; method: immunoSEQ multiplex PCR. The table has some 280,000 clones, about 94% seen once. The CDR3 is 15 residues long. After removal of 5 bases from V and 4 bases from J, the junction contained 8 bases not matched to a gene. Germline V CDR1 and CDR2: SGHTA, FQGNSA. Turning to this clone: Its antigen is still unknown.

Sequencing used peripheral blood, obtained 28 days after the second AZD1222 dose. This chain joins TRBV7-2 and TRBJ2-3, with 8 bases aligning to TRBD2. The TCR was taken from an adult who received the AZD1222 COVID-19 vaccine. CDR3 bases: TGTGCCAGCAGCCCCTCGAGCGGGAGTCCAGATACGCAGTATTTT. Its protein product is CASSPSSGSPDTQYF.